These 14 T cell receptor beta chains came from one sample sequenced in a study of T cell responses to AZD1222 COVID-19 vaccine. The table came from immunoSEQ multiplex PCR; TCRdb's copy has only in-frame clones and leaves some out. The sample has over 85,000 clones; about 87% are singletons. The sequenced sample was peripheral blood, obtained on day 0 of AZD1222 vaccination. All receptors derive from an adult in good health.

The chain uses TRBV13 and TRBJ1-4; tentatively, D is TRBD1 (6 bases). With 5 bases removed from V and 1 base from J, the gap between germline ends came to 17 bases. Germline assignment: CDR1 PRHDT and CDR2 FYEKMQ (reference sequence). There are 17 residues in the CDR3. DNA for the CDR3: TGTGCCAGCAGCCGGGGGCAGGGCGGCGGAACTAATGAAAAACTGTTTTTT. It is translated as CASSRGQGGGTNEKLFF.

The chain combines TRBV30 with TRBJ1-2; D is perhaps TRBD1 (5 bases). Germline V CDR1 and CDR2: GTSNPN, SVGIG (reference sequence). The length of the CDR3 is 13 residues. Trimming removed 0 bases at V and 5 bases at J, with 10 bases between. CDR3 in amino acids: CAWSVGTVYGYTF. The DNA of the CDR3 is TGTGCCTGGAGTGTCGGGACGGTTTATGGCTACACCTTC.

The chain couples TRBV4-1 to TRBJ1-5; D call uncertain. Germline CDR1 MGHRA, CDR2 YSYEKL. CDR3 length: 14 amino acids. Trimming took 4 bases from V and 5 from J, leaving 12 bases between them. The CDR3 spells CASSPSGVDQPQHF. CDR3 bases: TGCGCCAGCAGCCCGTCAGGTGTAGATCAGCCCCAGCATTTT.

The rearrangement uses TRBV5-1 and TRBJ1-2; no clear D. The CDR3 has 13 amino acids. Germline assignment: CDR1 SGHRS and CDR2 YFSETQ. The V gene lost 1 base and the J gene lost 6 bases, with 10 bases spanning the gap. The CDR3 DNA reads TGCGCCAGCAGCTTGAGGGAGTGGGATGGCTACACCTTC. It is translated as CASSLREWDGYTF.

This clone was counted only a few times. J is TRBJ2-2 and V is TRBV7-9; D assignment may be TRBD1 or TRBD2 (5 bases each). Germline CDR1 reads SEHNR; CDR2 reads FQNEAQ (reference sequence). The CDR3 covers 14 residues. V was cut by 8 bases and J by 7 bases, with 17 bases left in between. CDR3 sequence: CASAGTNRLGELFF. The CDR3 coding sequence is TGTGCCAGCGCAGGGACCAACCGACTCGGGGAGCTGTTTTTT.

A few counts support this clone. The chain has TRBV18 and TRBJ1-5, with unresolved D. This CDR3 is built from 12 residues. Germline V gene sequence: CDR1 KGHSH, CDR2 LQKENI. V shed 6 bases and J shed 5 bases, with 8 bases lying between them. CDR3 sequence reads: CASSPGDQPQHF. In DNA, the CDR3 is TGTGCCAGCTCTCCGGGAGATCAGCCCCAGCATTTT.

The gene calls are TRBV9 and TRBJ1-1; D gene uncertain. The V end was cut by 3 bases, the J end by 8 bases, with 8 bases between. CDR1 is SGDLS, CDR2 YYNGEE, per germline. This CDR3 is built from 11 residues. DNA of the CDR3: TGTGCCAGCAGCGGATCAAGAGAAGCTTTCTTT. It translates to CASSGSREAFF.

This chain connects TRBV3-1 (or the pseudogene TRBV3-2) to TRBJ1-2; D unclear. Between the trimmed V and J ends, which lost 2 bases and 6 bases, there was a span of 7 bases. The V gene's germline CDR1 is LGHDT and CDR2 YNNKEL (reference sequence). This CDR3 contains 12 residues. CDR3 residues: CASSQSGDGYTF. The CDR3 coding sequence is TGTGCCAGCAGCCAAAGCGGGGATGGCTACACCTTC.

The rearrangement uses TRBV5-1 and TRBJ2-7; D remains unclear. Germline CDR1 reads SGHRS; CDR2 reads YFSETQ. Trimming shortened V by 0 bases and J by 3 bases, and 7 bases separated the two germline ends. CDR3 length: 13 amino acids. The CDR3 bases are TGCGCCAGCAGCTTGGCCGACGGCTACGAGCAGTACTTC. Amino acid sequence: CASSLADGYEQYF.

This chain uses TRBV24-1 with TRBJ1-2, with TRBD1 matching over 7 bases. In germline, CDR1 is KGHDR, CDR2 SFDVKD. There are 13 residues in the CDR3. V lost 1 base to trimming and J lost 9 bases; unmatched junction nucleotides: 4. The CDR3 coding sequence is TGTGCCACCAGTGATTTACAGGGGCGCCGCTACACCTTC. Its translation: CATSDLQGRRYTF.

The rearrangement links TRBV12-3 or TRBV12-4 to TRBJ2-1; D gene ambiguous. The CDR3 extends over 10 amino acids. Between the trimmed V and J ends, which lost 5 bases and 10 bases, there was a span of 6 bases. The CDR3 DNA reads TGTGCCAGCAGTAGGAGCGAGCAGTTCTTC. It yields the protein CASSRSEQFF.

The gene calls are TRBV19 and TRBJ2-7; D is uncertain. V dropped 1 base and J dropped 4 bases, with 14 bases sitting between them. CDR1 and CDR2 from the germline V gene are LNHDA and SQIVND (reference sequence). This CDR3 is 15 amino acids long. CDR3 amino acids: CASSIVSPGPYEQYF. DNA for the CDR3: TGTGCCAGTAGTATAGTCTCCCCCGGGCCTTACGAGCAGTACTTC.

This clone was recorded a few times. This rearrangement joins TRBV25-1 to TRBJ2-7, with D unresolved. V was shortened by 7 bases and J by 6 bases, with 16 bases between the two germline ends. Germline values: CDR1 MGHDK, CDR2 SYGVNS. This CDR3 is 13 amino acids long. This chain's CDR3 is CASTVSGASEQYF. The CDR3 bases are TGTGCCAGCACCGTATCAGGAGCTAGCGAGCAGTACTTC.

This clone came up a few times. V is TRBV7-8 and J is TRBJ2-6; D tentatively fits TRBD1 or TRBD2 (6 bases each). CDR1 SGHVS and CDR2 FQNEAQ come from the germline V gene. This CDR3 comprises 16 residues. Trimming cost V 3 bases and J 3 bases, with 12 bases left between them. DNA of the CDR3: TGTGCCAGCAGCTTCGAGGGGGGACTTGGGGCCAACGTCCTGACTTTC. Its protein is CASSFEGGLGANVLTF.